These T cell receptor beta chains were read from a single sample in a study of cytomegalovirus exposure and HLA in healthy donors. The data were produced by immunoSEQ multiplex PCR, yet TCRdb's version contains in-frame clones alone and is incomplete. The repertoire holds roughly 92,000 clones, with 6.5% to 8% as singletons. Sequencing input: PBMCs. All receptors come from a man aged 50-59 years in good health and CMV-seronegative. CDR3s include the opening cysteine and the closing phenylalanine or tryptophan.

v_call	j_call	cdr3_aa
TRBV4-3	TRBJ2-2	CASSQEPISRGSTGELFF
TRBV28	TRBJ2-1	CASSFRDRIYNEQFF
TRBV5-5	TRBJ2-7	CASSLVRGFSSYEQYF
TRBV7-9	TRBJ2-1	CASSPRVGTGAYNEQFF
TRBV28	TRBJ1-6	CASSSHGGNGNSPLHF
TRBV7-9	TRBJ2-5	CASSWAQETQYF
TRBV30	TRBJ1-5	CAWSVTGGSQPQHF
TRBV5-5	TRBJ1-2	CASSLPFRDRAINYGYTF
TRBV7-6	TRBJ2-2	CASSLARNTGELFF
TRBV2	TRBJ1-1	CASITDRNTEAFF
TRBV28	TRBJ1-5	CASSGLRSQPQHF
TRBV5-1	TRBJ2-5	CASSLSAGASQETQYF
TRBV7-2	TRBJ2-1	CASSFRGADYNEQFF
TRBV7-3	TRBJ1-6	CASSFPGQTDHNSPLHF
TRBV7-2	TRBJ1-5	CASSLLPPGQGANQPQHF
TRBV2	TRBJ1-5	CASTANRAFSNQPQHF
TRBV7-7	TRBJ2-5	CASSPGASGYQETQYF
TRBV9	TRBJ2-5	CASSNNEGVQETQYF
TRBV10-3	TRBJ1-6	CAISETGAGALHF
TRBV6-1	TRBJ2-5	CASSDRSSGRETQYF
TRBV19	TRBJ1-1	CASSAQVNTEAFF
TRBV6-5	TRBJ1-5	CASSYDRQGGQPQHF
TRBV19	TRBJ1-1	CASSMGQKSEAFF
TRBV15	TRBJ2-1	CATSRDSLAGTYNEQFF
TRBV4-1	TRBJ2-7	CASSQGQGLDEQYF
TRBV27	TRBJ2-7	CASSTKPPGHNSVQYF
TRBV28	TRBJ1-1	CASMTADRANTEAFF
TRBV18	TRBJ1-5	CASSLQPYSNQPQHF
TRBV7-9	TRBJ1-1	CASSLGDRVGTEAFF
TRBV18	TRBJ1-5	CASSPLGQGFANSNQPQHF
TRBV6-1	TRBJ2-2	CASSGLAGMAGELFF
TRBV6-5	TRBJ1-3	CASSTTGALGNTIYF
TRBV19	TRBJ2-4	CASSPRGSGVAKNIQYF
TRBV28	TRBJ2-5	CASQPGQEETQYF
TRBV4-2	TRBJ2-7	CASSQDHGSYEQYF
TRBV7-6	TRBJ2-2	CASSRLAGDTGELFF
TRBV19	TRBJ1-1	CASSIWRGGTEAFF
TRBV15	TRBJ2-1	CATSRVGVALRYNEQFF
TRBV5-4	TRBJ2-1	CASSIESGRAYNEQFF
TRBV6-4	TRBJ2-1	CASSDPGTGLNEQFF
TRBV27	TRBJ1-1	CASSSLGSAGWTEAFF
TRBV7-2	TRBJ2-1	CASGALETDEQFF
TRBV2	TRBJ1-1	CASQGANTEAFF
TRBV27	TRBJ1-1	CASSRGGTPSEAFF
TRBV2	TRBJ2-5	CASRGGQIQETQYF